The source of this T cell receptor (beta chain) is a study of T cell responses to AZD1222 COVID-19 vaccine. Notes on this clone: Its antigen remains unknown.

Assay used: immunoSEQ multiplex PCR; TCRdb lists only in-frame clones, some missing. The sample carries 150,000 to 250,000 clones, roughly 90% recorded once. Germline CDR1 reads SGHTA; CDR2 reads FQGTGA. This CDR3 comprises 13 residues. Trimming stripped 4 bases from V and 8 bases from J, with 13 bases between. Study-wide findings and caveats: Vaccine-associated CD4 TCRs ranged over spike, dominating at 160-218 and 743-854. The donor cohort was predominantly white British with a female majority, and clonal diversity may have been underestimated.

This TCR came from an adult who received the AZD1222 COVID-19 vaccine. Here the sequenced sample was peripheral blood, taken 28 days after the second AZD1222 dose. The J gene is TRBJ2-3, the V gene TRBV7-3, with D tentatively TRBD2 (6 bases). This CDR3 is CASSYDSGITQYF. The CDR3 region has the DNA TGTGCCAGCAGCTACGATAGCGGAATTACGCAGTATTTT.